This TCR beta chain was recorded in a study of OX40 agonist ivuxolimab in advanced cancers. Study outcomes and limitations: The average count of expanded clones was higher among CD8+ T cells than among CD4+.

With 3 bases removed from V and 0 bases from J, the gap between germline ends came to 16 bases. The germline V gene has CDR1 SGHRS and CDR2 YFSETQ. This CDR3 has 17 amino acids. Sequenced by immunoSEQ multiplex PCR; TCRdb stores in-frame clones only, minus some. The profile shows around 30,000 clones, less than 90% of them singletons. With regard to this clone: As yet, its antigen is unknown.

Patients with autoimmune history or systemic immunosuppression were excluded. Samples were taken at baseline and on day 1 of cycles 4 and 7. This specimen was CD4+ or CD8+ T cells sorted from blood, taken in a trial of the OX40 agonist ivuxolimab. The chain is built from TRBV5-1 and TRBJ2-1; perhaps TRBD1 as D (6 bases). This receptor was obtained from an adult with an advanced solid tumor such as melanoma, head and neck, liver or kidney cancer. The DNA for the CDR3 is TGCGCCAGCAGCTCTCAGGGACACTTGAGCTCCTACAATGAGCAGTTCTTC. It yields the protein CASSSQGHLSSYNEQFF.